This T cell receptor beta chain was documented in a study of OX40 agonist ivuxolimab in advanced cancers. Per germline, CDR1 MNHEY and CDR2 SMNVEV (reference sequence). V gave up 8 bases and J gave up 0 bases, with 11 bases separating them. This CDR3 region has 14 residues. Findings and caveats of the study: Among the nonresponders, some also had low normalized T-cell clonal expansion.

The data were produced by immunoSEQ multiplex PCR, yet TCRdb's version contains in-frame clones alone and is incomplete. The sample lists roughly 98,000 clones; about four fifths were seen once. Concerning this clone: Its antigen is as yet unknown.

The sequence was obtained from an adult with an advanced solid tumor such as melanoma, head and neck, liver or kidney cancer. The chain couples TRBV27 to TRBJ2-1; a possible D gene is TRBD2 (5 bases). Sequenced here: CD4+ or CD8+ T cells sorted from blood, sampled in a trial of the OX40 agonist ivuxolimab. The CDR3 sequence is CASQDLSSYNEQFF. CDR3 nucleotide sequence: TGTGCCAGCCAGGACTTAAGCTCCTACAATGAGCAGTTCTTC.